This T cell receptor (beta chain) was obtained from a study of T-cell memory formation after mild COVID-19. Whole-study context: Clusters of TCRs were largely donor specific. Overall study results and limits: Clones shrinking between day 15 and 85 showed a balanced CD4/CD8 split, and those that grew later tilted toward CD4+. Certain responding clones were present in pre-infection memory, suggesting participation of cross-reactive memory. Confirmation of SARS-CoV-2 specificity was lacking for second-wave clones peaking day 37.

Concerning this clonotype itself: Antigen unknown.

The V gene's germline CDR1 is SEHNR and CDR2 FQNEAQ (reference sequence). Trimming removed 3 bases at V and 1 base at J, with 11 bases between. This CDR3 comprises 15 residues. Using its own MiXCR run on the 5' RACE reads, TCRdb lists one record per CDR3 protein. The data contain 200,000 to 250,000 distinct CDR3 sequences, 9.5% of them singletons. Sequenced: PBMCs or a T cell subset sorted from them (not recorded which). The chain links TRBV7-9 to TRBJ2-3, with D possibly matching TRBD1 (5 bases). The TCR comes from a man in his late teens or twenties who had mild COVID-19 (a few samples of this study predate the infection). Cell type and time point are not known. CDR3 amino acids: CASSLQGGRTDTQYF. CDR3 DNA sequence: TGTGCCAGCAGCTTGCAGGGTGGACGCACAGATACGCAGTATTTT.